Below, 30 T cell receptor beta chains from the same sample are listed, as sequenced in a study of patients and donors after allogeneic stem cell transplantation. One entry per CDR3 protein results from TCRdb running MiXCR on the RT-PCR reads. The sample has about 200,000 distinct CDR3 sequences, around 40% seen once; the top ten hold about 9.9%. Sequenced material: blood, either unsorted or a sorted T cell fraction (not recorded which). All receptors come from a human donor who was either an allogeneic HSCT recipient or a stem cell or donor lymphocyte infusion donor (not recorded which). It is not recorded whose cells these are; they may come from a transplant donor.

V and J are TRBV5-1 and TRBJ1-3; 7 bases match TRBD1. Germline V CDR1 and CDR2: SGHRS, YFSETQ. The CDR3 spans 15 residues. V trimming: 0 bases; J trimming: 2 bases; junction bases outside the gene matches: 2. CDR3 in amino acids: CASSLAGQAGNTIYF. For the CDR3, the DNA is TGCGCCAGCAGCTTGGCCGGACAGGCTGGAAACACCATATATTTT.

In its sample, this clonotype was seen a few times. This chain joins TRBV4-3 and TRBJ1-5; maybe TRBD1 (6 bases). CDR3 length: 16 residues. Trimming cost V 0 bases and J 4 bases, with 13 bases left between them. Per the germline V gene, CDR1 is LGHNA and CDR2 is YSLEER. CDR3 loop: CASSQESGEVNQPQHF. The CDR3 nucleotides read TGCGCCAGCAGCCAAGAGTCAGGGGAGGTAAATCAGCCCCAGCATTTT.

This chain connects TRBV7-9 to TRBJ1-3; D is ambiguous. V shed 5 bases and J shed 0 bases, with 14 bases lying between them. There are 16 residues in the CDR3. In germline, CDR1 is SEHNR, CDR2 FQNEAQ (reference sequence). The CDR3 here is CASSEPQLVSGNTIYF. The CDR3 region has the DNA TGTGCCAGCAGCGAACCGCAGCTCGTCTCTGGAAACACCATATATTTT.

V gene TRBV12-5 combines with J gene TRBJ2-7; D unresolved. V lost 9 bases and J lost 9, with 6 bases in between. CDR1 LGHNT and CDR2 FRNRAP come from the germline V gene. This CDR3 comprises 8 residues. As DNA, the CDR3 is TGTGCTAGCCGGAGGCAGTACTTC. Protein: CASRRQYF.

This clonotype has a handful of counts. The chain employs TRBV7-8 and TRBJ1-5; D ambiguous. The germline V gene has CDR1 SGHVS and CDR2 FQNEAQ. V was clipped by 4 bases and J by 7 bases, with 14 bases between them. This CDR3 is built from 14 residues. CDR3 DNA sequence: TGTGCCAGCAGCTCTCGACGGGTACTCCAGCCCCAGCATTTT. Translating gives CASSSRRVLQPQHF.

The gene calls are TRBV28 and TRBJ2-1; D is undetermined. Per germline, CDR1 MDHEN and CDR2 SYDVKM. Trimming took 3 bases from V and 9 from J, leaving 15 bases between them. The CDR3 consists of 14 residues. CDR3 coding DNA: TGTGCCAGCAGTTTTCTGAGGTTCCATCGTGAGCAGTTCTTC. Protein product: CASSFLRFHREQFF. Based on the CDR3 plus reference TRBV28 and TRBJ2-1, the full variable domain is DVKVTQSSRYLVKRTGEKVFLECVQDMDHENMFWYRQDPGLGLRLIYFSYDVKMKEKGDIPEGYSVSREKKERFSLILESASTNQTSMYLCASSFLRFHREQFFGPGTRLTVL.

The rearrangement links TRBV5-1 to TRBJ1-2, with D hard to call. Germline CDR1 and CDR2: SGHRS and YFSETQ. CDR3 length: 14 residues. V was pared by 4 bases and J by 0 bases, with 10 bases between. The CDR3 sequence is CASSPRAANYGYTF. The DNA for the CDR3 is TGCGCCAGCAGCCCCCGAGCGGCTAACTATGGCTACACCTTC.

J is TRBJ2-7 and V is TRBV29-1, with D hard to call. The CDR3 consists of 12 residues. Germline assignment: CDR1 SQVTM and CDR2 ANQGSEA. V was cut by 7 bases and J by 2 bases, with 12 bases left in between. This chain's CDR3 is CSACEATYEQYF. The CDR3 DNA sequence: TGCAGCGCCTGCGAGGCTACCTACGAGCAGTACTTC.

This sequence joins TRBV9 and TRBJ2-1, with 7 nucleotides matching TRBD1. The CDR3 is 15 amino acids. Germline CDR1 is SGDLS and CDR2 is YYNGEE. V was pared by 3 bases and J by 4 bases, with 7 bases of the junction left unmatched. CDR3 DNA sequence: TGTGCCAGCAGCGCTGGGGGACAGACTTACAATGAGCAGTTCTTC. This gives the protein CASSAGGQTYNEQFF.

The chain uses TRBV5-1 and TRBJ1-5; D is perhaps TRBD1 (5 bases). CDR1 and CDR2 from the germline V gene are SGHRS and YFSETQ. The CDR3 has 14 residues. The V and J ends lost 4 bases and 7 bases respectively, with 15 bases between them. The CDR3 DNA follows: TGCGCCAGCAGCACCGCCCAGGGCGGCCAGCCCCAGCATTTT. Its protein is CASSTAQGGQPQHF.

V usage is TRBV7-2 and J usage is TRBJ2-4; the D is unclear. V was trimmed by 4 bases and J by 8 bases, leaving 12 bases between them. The CDR3 contains 13 residues. Per germline, CDR1 SGHTA and CDR2 FQGNSA. Here the CDR3 DNA reads TGTGCCAGCAGCTCGGGTCGTAAGGACATTCAGTACTTC. Its translation: CASSSGRKDIQYF.

CDR3 protein: CASSPQVYNEQFF. For the CDR3, the DNA is TGTGCCAGCAGCCCCCAGGTTTACAATGAGCAGTTCTTC. This chain joins TRBV3-1 and TRBJ2-1; the D is unclear. Germline-derived CDR1 and CDR2 are LGHDT and YNNKEL (reference sequence). V was clipped by 4 bases and J by 4 bases, with 8 bases between them. The CDR3 length is 13 residues.

This clonotype was found a few times. This rearrangement joins TRBV6-5 to TRBJ2-5; D is undetermined. V dropped 0 bases and J dropped 5 bases, with 10 bases sitting between them. The CDR3 extends over 14 amino acids. Germline values: CDR1 MNHEY, CDR2 SVGAGI. The CDR3 here is CASSYSKTTETQYF. The CDR3 DNA sequence: TGTGCCAGCAGTTACTCGAAGACAACGGAGACCCAGTACTTC.

This clonotype was seen only once. This sequence joins TRBV7-6 and TRBJ2-7, with D tentatively TRBD1 (6 bases). V was trimmed by 5 bases and J by 0 bases, leaving 17 bases between them. The length of the CDR3 is 16 residues. CDR1 and CDR2 (germline): SGHVS, FNYEAQ. CDR3: CASSRLRDTPSYEQYF. The CDR3 DNA sequence: TGTGCCAGCAGCCGATTACGGGACACCCCCTCCTACGAGCAGTACTTC. The complete variable domain, with remaining parts taken from reference TRBV7-6 and TRBJ2-7, reads GAGVSQSPRYKVTKRGQDVALRCDPISGHVSLYWYRQALGQGPEFLTYFNYEAQQDKSGLPNDRFSAERPEGSISTLTIQRTEQRDSAMYRCASSRLRDTPSYEQYFGPGTRLTVT.

The chain is built from TRBV9 and TRBJ2-7; the match to TRBD1 covers 8 bases. V shed 2 bases, J shed 5 bases, and the junction held 6 bases outside the gene matches. This CDR3 has 14 residues. The germline gives CDR1 SGDLS, CDR2 YYNGEE. CDR3 protein: CASSVLPQGDEQYF. Here the CDR3 DNA reads TGTGCCAGCAGCGTTCTGCCACAGGGGGACGAGCAGTACTTC.

This clonotype has only a few counts. V is TRBV5-1 and J is TRBJ2-7, with TRBD1 identical over 7 bases. Germline loops: CDR1 SGHRS, CDR2 YFSETQ. There are 14 residues in the CDR3. V shed 3 bases, J shed 4 bases, and the junction held 7 bases outside the gene matches. This CDR3 reads CASSSGQDAYEQYF. CDR3 coding DNA: TGCGCCAGCAGCTCCGGACAGGACGCGTACGAGCAGTACTTC.

In this sample, this clonotype turned up a few times. The chain couples TRBV29-1 to TRBJ2-2, with D perhaps TRBD2 (7 bases). The CDR3 runs to 14 residues. Trimming shortened V by 7 bases and J by 5 bases, and 17 bases separated the two germline ends. Germline CDR1 reads SQVTM; CDR2 reads ANQGSEA. This chain's CDR3 is CSATRAGATGELFF. As DNA, the CDR3 is TGCAGCGCTACCCGGGCGGGGGCTACCGGGGAGCTGTTTTTT.

This rearrangement joins TRBV7-9 to TRBJ2-5; 7 bases agree with TRBD1. Germline V gene sequence: CDR1 SEHNR, CDR2 FQNEAQ (reference sequence). The CDR3 has 13 residues. Trimming cost V 5 bases and J 7 bases; bases outside gene matches: 7. CDR3 loop: CASSRDSLRTQYF. In nucleotides, the CDR3 is TGTGCCAGCAGCCGGGACAGTCTTCGGACCCAGTACTTC. Drawing the rest from reference TRBV7-9 and TRBJ2-5, the complete variable domain is DTGVSQNPRHKITKRGQNVTFRCDPISEHNRLYWYRQTLGQGPEFLTYFQNEAQLEKSRLLSDRFSAERPKGSFSTLEIQRTEQGDSAMYLCASSRDSLRTQYFGPGTRLLVL.

The gene calls are TRBV4-2 and TRBJ1-2; D remains ambiguous. The CDR3 consists of 13 residues. Deletions cut 1 base from V and 4 bases from J, with 7 bases between. From germline, CDR1 is LGHNA and CDR2 YNFKEQ. Here the CDR3 reads CASSQVSSYGYTF. The CDR3 DNA sequence: TGTGCCAGCAGCCAAGTCAGTTCCTATGGCTACACCTTC.

This clonotype occurred a few times. This rearrangement joins TRBV12-3 or TRBV12-4 to TRBJ1-5; no clear D gene. The CDR3 sequence is 16 residues long. Trimming took off 1 base at V and 0 bases at J, with 10 bases between the two ends. This CDR3 reads CASSLEYGYSNQPQHF. In nucleotides, the CDR3 is TGTGCCAGCAGTTTAGAGTATGGGTATAGCAATCAGCCCCAGCATTTT.

V is TRBV2 and J is TRBJ2-5; maybe TRBD2 (5 bases). Per the germline V gene, CDR1 is SNHLY and CDR2 is FYNNEI. The CDR3 consists of 12 residues. Trimming pared 5 bases from V and 3 bases from J, leaving 7 bases between. CDR3 loop: CASSLLEETQYF. In nucleotides, the CDR3 is TGTGCCAGCAGTTTACTAGAAGAGACCCAGTACTTC.

This clonotype was observed a handful of times. The CDR3 sequence: CASSQGGYLGSGANVLTF. The DNA of the CDR3 is TGTGCCAGCAGCCAAGGTGGCTATCTGGGCTCTGGGGCCAACGTCCTGACTTTC. V and J are TRBV3-1 and TRBJ2-6; no clear D. The V end lost 1 base, the J end lost 0 bases, and 13 bases lay between the germline ends. The germline gives CDR1 LGHDT, CDR2 YNNKEL (reference sequence). The CDR3 loop spans 18 amino acids.

The chain is built from TRBV3-1 and TRBJ2-7; D might be TRBD2 (5 bases). The ends were cut back, 3 bases at V and 6 bases at J, with 21 bases in the middle. The CDR3 is 16 amino acids. Looked up from germline, CDR1 is LGHDT and CDR2 is YNNKEL (reference sequence). The CDR3 loop reads CASSHRSGPGLREQYF. In nucleotides, the CDR3 is TGTGCCAGCAGCCATCGAAGCGGTCCCGGCCTTCGCGAGCAGTACTTC.

This chain links TRBV27 with TRBJ2-7, with D perhaps TRBD1 or TRBD2 (6 bases each). Germline V gene lookup returns CDR1 MNHEY and CDR2 SMNVEV (reference sequence). This CDR3 has 15 residues. V lost 7 bases and J 3 bases, leaving 19 bases between the germline ends. CDR3 coding DNA: TGTGCCAGCACTTACTTTCGGAAGGGGGGCTACGAGCAGTACTTC. It specifies CASTYFRKGGYEQYF.

The chain combines TRBV15 with TRBJ1-5, with a weak D call TRBD1 (6 bases). The germline gives CDR1 LNHNV, CDR2 YYDKDF (reference sequence). The length of the CDR3 is 14 residues. The V end lost 3 bases, the J end lost 7 bases, and 13 bases lay between the germline ends. As DNA, the CDR3 is TGTGCCACCAGCAGGACAGGAAGTAGGCAGCCCCAGCATTTT. This codes for CATSRTGSRQPQHF.

This clonotype has just a few counts. This chain links TRBV20-1 with TRBJ2-1, with D possibly being TRBD2 (5 bases). The CDR3 covers 13 residues. V gave up 4 bases and J gave up 7 bases, with 14 bases separating them. CDR1 and CDR2 (germline): DFQATT, SNEGSKA (reference sequence). The CDR3 reads CSATGNSLNEQFF. DNA of the CDR3: TGCAGTGCTACGGGGAATTCGCTAAATGAGCAGTTCTTC.

V usage is TRBV4-1 and J usage is TRBJ2-4; 9 nucleotides align to TRBD2. J was trimmed by 1 base and V by 0 bases; bases with no gene match: 13. The CDR3 covers 20 residues. Germline CDR1 reads MGHRA; CDR2 reads YSYEKL. DNA of the CDR3: TGCGCCAGCAGCCAAGATTTTCGAGCGGGGGGATGGTTTGCCAAAAACATTCAGTACTTC. The encoded protein is CASSQDFRAGGWFAKNIQYF.

The chain employs TRBV12-3 or TRBV12-4 and TRBJ2-5; TRBD1 might be the D (7 bases). The V end was cut by 6 bases, the J end by 6 bases, with 20 bases between. This CDR3 is 15 amino acids long. CDR3 in DNA: TGTGCCAGCAGCAAGCGAGACAGGGACTGGAAGACCCAGTACTTC. It yields the protein CASSKRDRDWKTQYF.

This clonotype was found once. The V and J genes are TRBV20-1 and TRBJ1-5, with D possibly matching TRBD1 (6 bases). The CDR3 is made up of 12 amino acids. Germline V lookup: CDR1 DFQATT, CDR2 SNEGSKA (reference sequence). The ends were cut back, 7 bases at V and 6 bases at J, with 13 bases in the middle. The CDR3 spells CSGTADTQPQHF. The CDR3, as DNA: TGCAGTGGGACAGCCGACACTCAGCCCCAGCATTTT.

The chain uses TRBV10-3 and TRBJ2-3; 13 bases line up with TRBD2. V was pared by 2 bases and J by 1 base, with 3 bases of the junction left unmatched. The CDR3 has 17 amino acids. Germline CDR1 and CDR2: ENHRY and SYGVKD. The CDR3 DNA sequence: TGTGCCATCAGTGAGCGAGGGACTAGCGGGGGCACAGATACGCAGTATTTT. This encodes CAISERGTSGGTDTQYF.